A single T cell receptor (beta chain) is shown here with its context. The entry originates in a study of T-cell memory formation after mild COVID-19. Trimming stripped 4 bases from V and 8 bases from J, with 20 bases between. Germline V gives CDR1 LNHDA, CDR2 SQIVND (reference sequence). The CDR3 length is 15 residues. MiXCR, applied by TCRdb to the 5' RACE reads, yields one record per CDR3 protein. This repertoire shows hundreds of thousands of distinct CDR3 sequences, 15% to 20% found once; its top ten account for around 20%. The receptor comes from a man between 18 and 35 years old who had mild COVID-19 (a few samples of this study predate the infection). Cell type and time point are not known. Material for sequencing was PBMCs or a T cell subset sorted from them (not recorded which). The genes are TRBV19 and TRBJ1-2; the D gene is possibly TRBD1 (6 bases). The CDR3 protein is CASSTPNRAPGGYTF. The CDR3 coding sequence is TGTGCCAGTAGTACCCCCAACAGGGCTCCCGGGGGCTACACCTTC.